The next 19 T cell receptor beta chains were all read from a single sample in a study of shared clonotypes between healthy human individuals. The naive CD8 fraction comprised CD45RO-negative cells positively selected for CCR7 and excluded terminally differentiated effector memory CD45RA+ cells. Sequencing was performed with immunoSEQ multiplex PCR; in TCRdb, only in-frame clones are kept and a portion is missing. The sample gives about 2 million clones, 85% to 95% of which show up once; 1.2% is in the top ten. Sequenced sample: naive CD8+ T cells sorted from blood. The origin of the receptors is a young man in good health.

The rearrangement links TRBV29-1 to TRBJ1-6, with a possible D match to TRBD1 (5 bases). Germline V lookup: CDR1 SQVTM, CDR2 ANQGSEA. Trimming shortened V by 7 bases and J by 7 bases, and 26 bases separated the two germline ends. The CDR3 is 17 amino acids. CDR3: CSALASSPGGVNSPLHF. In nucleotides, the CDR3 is TGCAGCGCCCTAGCTTCCTCCCCCGGGGGGGTGAATTCACCCCTCCACTTT.

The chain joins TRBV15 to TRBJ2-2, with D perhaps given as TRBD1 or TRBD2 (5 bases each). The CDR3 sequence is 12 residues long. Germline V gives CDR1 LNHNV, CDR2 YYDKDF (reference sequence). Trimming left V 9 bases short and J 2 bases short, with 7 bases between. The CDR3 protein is CATGTNTGELFF. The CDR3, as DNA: TGTGCCACGGGGACCAACACCGGGGAGCTGTTTTTT. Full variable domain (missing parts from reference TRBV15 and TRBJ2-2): DAMVIQNPRYQVTQFGKPVTLSCSQTLNHNVMYWYQQKSSQAPKLLFHYYDKDFNNEADTPDNFQSRRPNTSFCFLDIRSPGLGDTAMYLCATGTNTGELFFGEGSRLTVL.

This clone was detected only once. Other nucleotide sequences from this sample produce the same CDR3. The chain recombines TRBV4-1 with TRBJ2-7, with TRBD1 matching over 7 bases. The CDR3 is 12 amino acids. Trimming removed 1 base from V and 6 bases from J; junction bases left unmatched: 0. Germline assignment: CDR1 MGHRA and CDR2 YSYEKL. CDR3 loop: CASSQAGGEQYF. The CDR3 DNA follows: TGCGCCAGCAGCCAAGCAGGGGGCGAGCAGTACTTC.

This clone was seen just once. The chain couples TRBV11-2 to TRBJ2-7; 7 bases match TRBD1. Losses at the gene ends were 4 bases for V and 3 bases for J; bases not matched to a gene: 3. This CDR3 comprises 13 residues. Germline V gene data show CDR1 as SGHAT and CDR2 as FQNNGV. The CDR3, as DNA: TGTGCCAGCAGCTATGGACAGGTCTACGAGCAGTACTTC. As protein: CASSYGQVYEQYF.

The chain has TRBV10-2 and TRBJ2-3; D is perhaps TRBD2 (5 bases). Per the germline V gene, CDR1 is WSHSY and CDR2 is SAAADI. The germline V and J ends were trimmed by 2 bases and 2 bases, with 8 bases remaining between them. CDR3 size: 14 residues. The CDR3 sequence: CASSERDYTDTQYF. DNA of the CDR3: TGCGCCAGCAGTGAGCGGGATTACACAGATACGCAGTATTTT.

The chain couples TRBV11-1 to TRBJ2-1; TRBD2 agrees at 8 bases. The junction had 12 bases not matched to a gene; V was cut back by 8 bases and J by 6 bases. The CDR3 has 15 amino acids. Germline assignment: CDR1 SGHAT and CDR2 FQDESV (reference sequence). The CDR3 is CASQRSGGPSNEQFF. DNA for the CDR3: TGTGCCAGCCAGCGCTCGGGGGGGCCCTCCAATGAGCAGTTCTTC.

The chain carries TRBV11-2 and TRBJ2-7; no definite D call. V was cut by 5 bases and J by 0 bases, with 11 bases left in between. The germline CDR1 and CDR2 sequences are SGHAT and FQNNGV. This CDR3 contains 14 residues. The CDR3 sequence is CASSQNVGSYEQYF. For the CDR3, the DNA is TGTGCCAGCAGCCAAAATGTGGGCTCCTACGAGCAGTACTTC.

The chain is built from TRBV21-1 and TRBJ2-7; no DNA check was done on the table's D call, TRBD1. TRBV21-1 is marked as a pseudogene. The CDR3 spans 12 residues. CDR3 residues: CASTLWAKLENF. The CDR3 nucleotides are TGTGCCAGCACTCTTTGGGCAAAGTTAGAGAACTTC.

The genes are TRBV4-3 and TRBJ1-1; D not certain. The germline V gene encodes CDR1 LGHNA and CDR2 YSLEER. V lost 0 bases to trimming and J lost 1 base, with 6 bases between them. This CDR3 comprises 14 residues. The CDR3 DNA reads TGCGCCAGCAGCCAAGATGCGAGGAACACTGAAGCTTTCTTT. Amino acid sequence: CASSQDARNTEAFF.

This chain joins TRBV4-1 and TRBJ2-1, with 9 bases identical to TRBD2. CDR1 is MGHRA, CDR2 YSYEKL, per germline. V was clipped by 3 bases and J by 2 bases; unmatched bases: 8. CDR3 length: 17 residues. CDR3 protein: CASSHVPAGGPYNEQFF. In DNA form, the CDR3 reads TGCGCCAGCAGCCATGTCCCAGCGGGAGGCCCCTACAATGAGCAGTTCTTC.

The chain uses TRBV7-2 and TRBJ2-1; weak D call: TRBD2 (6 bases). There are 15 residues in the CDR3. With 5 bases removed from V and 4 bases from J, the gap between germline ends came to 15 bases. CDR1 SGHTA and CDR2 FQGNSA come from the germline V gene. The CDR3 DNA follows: TGTGCCAGCAGCCGAGCGGAGGGGCCATACAATGAGCAGTTCTTC. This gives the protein CASSRAEGPYNEQFF. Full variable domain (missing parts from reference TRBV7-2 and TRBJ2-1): GAGVSQSPSNKVTEKGKDVELRCDPISGHTALYWYRQSLGQGLEFLIYFQGNSAPDKSGLPSDRFSAERTGGSVSTLTIQRTQQEDSAVYLCASSRAEGPYNEQFFGPGTRLTVL.

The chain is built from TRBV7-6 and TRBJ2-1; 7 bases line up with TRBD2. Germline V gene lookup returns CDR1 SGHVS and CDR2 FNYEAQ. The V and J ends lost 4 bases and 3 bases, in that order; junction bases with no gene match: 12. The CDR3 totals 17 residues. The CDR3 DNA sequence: TGTGCCAGCAGCTCCATAGGGTCCAGCGGGGACTACAATGAGCAGTTCTTC. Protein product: CASSSIGSSGDYNEQFF.

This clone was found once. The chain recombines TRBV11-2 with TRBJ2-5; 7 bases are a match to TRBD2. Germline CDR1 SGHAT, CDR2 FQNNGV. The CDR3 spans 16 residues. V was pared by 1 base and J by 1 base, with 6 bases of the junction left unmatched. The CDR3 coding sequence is TGTGCCAGCAGCTTAGTAGTGGGGGGGGTCCAAGAGACCCAGTACTTC. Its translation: CASSLVVGGVQETQYF. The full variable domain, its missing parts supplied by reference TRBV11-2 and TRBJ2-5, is EAGVAQSPRYKIIEKRQSVAFWCNPISGHATLYWYQQILGQGPKLLIQFQNNGVVDDSQLPKDRFSAERLKGVDSTLKIQPAKLEDSAVYLCASSLVVGGVQETQYFGPGTRLLVL.

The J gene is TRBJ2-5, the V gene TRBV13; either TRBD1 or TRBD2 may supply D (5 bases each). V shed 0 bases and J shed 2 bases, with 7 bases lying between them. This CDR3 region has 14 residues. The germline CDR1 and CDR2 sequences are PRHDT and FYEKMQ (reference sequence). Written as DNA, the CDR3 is TGTGCCAGCAGCTTAGGGGGGGAACAAGAGACCCAGTACTTC. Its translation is CASSLGGEQETQYF.

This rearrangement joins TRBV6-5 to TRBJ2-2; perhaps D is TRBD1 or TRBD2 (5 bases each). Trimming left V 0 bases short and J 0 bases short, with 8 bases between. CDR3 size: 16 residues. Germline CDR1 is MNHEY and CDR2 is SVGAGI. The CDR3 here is CASSYSGETNTGELFF. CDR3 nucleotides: TGTGCCAGCAGTTACTCGGGGGAAACGAACACCGGGGAGCTGTTTTTT.

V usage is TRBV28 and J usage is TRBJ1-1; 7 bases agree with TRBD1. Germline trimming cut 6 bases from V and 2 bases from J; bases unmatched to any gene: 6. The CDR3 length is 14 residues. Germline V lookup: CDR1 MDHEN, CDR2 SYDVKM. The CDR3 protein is CASSDREHNTEAFF. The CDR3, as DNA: TGTGCCAGCAGCGACAGGGAGCACAACACTGAAGCTTTCTTT.

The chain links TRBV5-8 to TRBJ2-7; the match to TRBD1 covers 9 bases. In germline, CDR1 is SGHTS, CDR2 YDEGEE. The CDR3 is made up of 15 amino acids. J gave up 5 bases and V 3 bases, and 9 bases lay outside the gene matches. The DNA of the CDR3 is TGTGCCAGCAGCTCATCCGGGACAGGGTCCAACGAGCAGTACTTC. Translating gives CASSSSGTGSNEQYF.

The CDR3 reads CASSPHERGFTDTQYF. DNA of the CDR3: TGTGCCAGCAGCCCACATGAGCGGGGTTTCACAGATACGCAGTATTTT. This chain uses TRBV11-2 with TRBJ2-3; 7 positions match TRBD2. The CDR3 length is 16 residues. Germline loops: CDR1 SGHAT, CDR2 FQNNGV. Germline trimming cut 5 bases from V and 2 bases from J; bases unmatched to any gene: 10.

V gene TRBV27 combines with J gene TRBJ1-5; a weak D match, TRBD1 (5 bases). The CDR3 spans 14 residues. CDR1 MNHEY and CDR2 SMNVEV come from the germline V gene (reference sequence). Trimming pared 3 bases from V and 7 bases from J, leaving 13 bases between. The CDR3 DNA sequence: TGTGCCAGCAGTTTTAATGGGGGAGGCCAGCCCCAGCATTTT. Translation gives CASSFNGGGQPQHF.